The rows below give T cell receptor beta chains drawn from one sample of a study of HIV-infected patients and healthy controls. A single record per CDR3 protein comes from TCRdb applying MiXCR to the 5' RACE reads. The repertoire holds about 70,000 distinct CDR3 sequences, with around 17% as singletons. The source material was CD4+ T cells from blood. These TCRs come from a human donor in good health. The CDR3 runs from the conserved cysteine through the conserved F or W. D genes are given only for firm matches. Size values are once, few and many counts, or a class for expanded clones, and some rows have none.

TRBJ1-1 | . | TRBV19 | . | CASSTLASPRAEAFF | TGTGCCAGTAGTACCCTTGCCAGCCCCAGGGCTGAAGCTTTCTTT
TRBJ1-3 | . | TRBV18 | few | CASSPLPPGSGNTIYF | TGTGCCAGCTCACCGTTGCCTCCTGGCTCTGGAAACACCATATATTTT
TRBJ2-1 | . | TRBV5-4 | many | CASSSRLRTLSYNEQFF | TGTGCCAGCAGCTCACGACTACGGACTCTCTCCTACAATGAGCAGTTCTTC
TRBJ1-1 | . | TRBV18 | . | CASSPRGMAPKADTEAFF | TGTGCCAGCTCACCACGGGGGATGGCACCAAAGGCGGACACTGAAGCTTTCTTT
TRBJ2-3 | . | TRBV11-3 | few | CASSSSTPDTQYF | TGTGCCAGCAGCTCATCAACCCCAGATACGCAGTATTTT
TRBJ2-3 | . | TRBV10-3 | . | CAVERDTQYF | TGTGCCGTAGAGCGAGATACGCAGTATTTT
TRBJ2-7 | . | TRBV7-9 | . | CASSGSEVSYEQYF | TGTGCCAGCAGCGGATCGGAGGTCTCCTACGAGCAGTACTTC
TRBJ2-1 | TRBD2 | TRBV7-9 | . | CASSSTGGGSYNEQFF | TGTGCCAGCAGCTCTACGGGAGGAGGCTCCTACAATGAGCAGTTCTTC
TRBJ2-1 | . | TRBV18 | . | CASSPLASYNEQFF | TGTGCCAGCTCACCCTTAGCGTCCTACAATGAGCAGTTCTTC
TRBJ1-1 | TRBD1 | TRBV7-8 | few | CASSLPQGAREAFF | TGTGCCAGCAGCTTACCTCAGGGGGCTCGCGAAGCTTTCTTT
TRBJ1-1 | . | TRBV15 | few | CATSRGGSFRGAEAFF | TGTGCCACCAGCAGAGGAGGAAGTTTTCGAGGGGCTGAAGCTTTCTTT
TRBJ2-7 | . | TRBV7-2 | . | CASSPSPGVGYEQYF | TGTGCCAGCAGCCCTAGTCCCGGGGTGGGCTACGAGCAGTACTTC
TRBJ1-3 | . | TRBV7-2 | . | CASSLDGYANTIYF | TGTGCCAGCAGCTTAGACGGATATGCAAACACCATATATTTT
TRBJ1-5 | . | TRBV20-1 | few | CSAPPGTNSNQPQHF | TGCAGTGCTCCTCCCGGGACCAATAGCAATCAGCCCCAGCATTTT
TRBJ2-7 | TRBD2 | TRBV28 | few | CASSLTGLAGGMEQYF | TGTGCCAGCAGTTTGACCGGACTAGCGGGGGGCATGGAGCAGTACTTC
TRBJ1-6 | . | TRBV19 | . | CASSIGERTYNSPLHF | TGTGCCAGTAGTATAGGGGAGAGGACCTATAATTCACCCCTCCACTTT
TRBJ2-3 | . | TRBV11-3 | few | CASSSALGRTDTQYF | TGTGCCAGCAGCTCGGCCCTTGGGCGCACAGATACGCAGTATTTT
TRBJ2-1 | TRBD2 | TRBV14 | few | CASSLIAGGAYNEQFF | TGTGCCAGCAGCCTTATAGCGGGAGGGGCCTACAATGAGCAGTTCTTC
TRBJ1-4 | . | TRBV24-1 | few | CATSDPRMANEKLFF | TGTGCCACCAGTGATCCCCGGATGGCCAATGAAAAACTGTTTTTT
TRBJ1-4 | TRBD1 | TRBV4-2 | . | CASSRGLTGYEKLFF | TGTGCCAGCAGCCGCGGGTTGACAGGGTATGAAAAACTGTTTTTT
TRBJ1-2 | . | TRBV6-2/TRBV6-3 | . | CASSYSQGNGYTF | TGTGCCAGCAGTTACTCGCAGGGAAATGGCTACACCTTC
TRBJ1-1 | TRBD1 | TRBV7-2 | few | CASSSRGGYEAFF | TGTGCCAGCAGCTCCAGGGGGGGTTATGAAGCTTTCTTT
TRBJ2-1 | . | TRBV11-3 | . | CASSLRFRDNEQFF | TGTGCCAGCAGCTTACGGTTCCGTGACAATGAGCAGTTCTTC
TRBJ2-1 | TRBD2 | TRBV20-1 | . | CSARGLAGVWRSSYNEQFF | TGCAGTGCTAGGGGACTAGCGGGAGTATGGAGGAGCTCCTACAATGAGCAGTTCTTC
TRBJ2-3 | . | TRBV28 | . | CASSSPGGSTDTQYF | TGTGCCAGCAGCTCCCCTGGAGGGAGTACGGATACGCAGTATTTT
TRBJ1-1 | TRBD1 | TRBV19 | . | CASSRSGQGNTEAFF | TGTGCCAGTAGCCGCTCGGGACAGGGCAACACTGAAGCTTTCTTT
TRBJ2-1 | TRBD2 | TRBV11-3 | few | CASSLSSGRAYEQFF | TGTGCCAGCAGCTTAAGTAGCGGGAGGGCCTATGAGCAGTTCTTC
TRBJ2-3 | . | TRBV10-3 | . | CAISPYIGDTSSTDTQYF | TGTGCCATCAGCCCCTATATCGGAGATACCTCTAGCACAGATACGCAGTATTTT
TRBJ2-1 | TRBD2 | TRBV7-3 | few | CASSSGLAGKQFF | TGTGCCAGCAGCTCCGGACTAGCGGGGAAGCAGTTCTTC
TRBJ2-3 | TRBD2 | TRBV28 | . | CASRVAGIGTDTQYF | TGTGCCAGCAGGGTAGCGGGTATCGGCACAGATACGCAGTATTTT
TRBJ2-1 | . | TRBV7-2 | . | CASSYQTYNEQFF | TGTGCCAGCAGCTACCAGACTTACAATGAGCAGTTCTTC
TRBJ2-3 | . | TRBV24-1 | . | CATSVDYPTDTQYF | TGTGCCACCAGTGTGGACTACCCCACAGATACGCAGTATTTT
TRBJ2-3 | TRBD2 | TRBV28 | . | CASSPLGLAGGPLLSTDTQYF | TGTGCCAGCAGCCCCTTAGGGCTAGCGGGGGGGCCCCTCTTGAGCACAGATACGCAGTATTTT
TRBJ2-3 | TRBD1 | TRBV7-2 | . | CASSRDRGTDTQYF | TGTGCCAGCAGCCGGGACAGGGGAACAGATACGCAGTATTTT
TRBJ2-2 | TRBD2 | TRBV12-3/TRBV12-4 | many | CASSGRYLAGAGELFF | TGTGCCAGCAGCGGGCGGTACCTAGCGGGAGCCGGGGAGCTGTTTTTT
TRBJ1-2 | . | TRBV20-1 | . | CSASRADIYGYTF | TGCAGTGCTTCAAGGGCAGACATATATGGCTACACCTTC
TRBJ2-7 | . | TRBV6-2/TRBV6-3 | . | CASRRRDGTYEQYF | TGTGCCAGCAGACGCCGGGACGGGACCTACGAGCAGTACTTC
TRBJ2-1 | TRBD2 | TRBV7-9 | . | CASSEWTSGPYNEQFF | TGTGCCAGCAGCGAATGGACTAGCGGCCCCTACAATGAGCAGTTCTTC
TRBJ2-1 | . | TRBV30 | few | CAAGQTNNEQFF | TGTGCCGCCGGACAGACCAACAATGAGCAGTTCTTC
TRBJ2-3 | . | TRBV7-2 | . | CASTDIATDTQYF | TGTGCCAGCACCGACATAGCAACAGATACGCAGTATTTT
TRBJ2-2 | TRBD1 | TRBV28 | . | CASSTGAGVTGELFF | TGTGCCAGTTCGACAGGGGCCGGGGTCACCGGGGAGCTGTTTTTT
TRBJ2-1 | TRBD1 | TRBV25-1 | . | CASSGPDRGFSYNEQFF | TGTGCCAGCAGTGGTCCCGACAGGGGGTTCTCCTACAATGAGCAGTTCTTC
TRBJ1-6 | . | TRBV7-9 | . | CASSNEAGIHSPLHF | TGTGCCAGCAGCAACGAGGCCGGGATACATTCACCCCTCCACTTT
TRBJ1-5 | . | TRBV12-3/TRBV12-4 | . | CASNSDGSNQPQHF | TGTGCCAGCAACTCCGACGGTAGCAATCAGCCCCAGCATTTT
TRBJ2-7 | . | TRBV3-1 | . | CASSRASYEQYF | TGTGCCAGCAGCCGCGCGAGTTACGAGCAGTACTTC
TRBJ2-1 | . | TRBV11-1 | few | CASSRRRDSNEQFF | TGTGCCAGCAGCCGCAGACGGGACTCCAATGAGCAGTTCTTC
TRBJ1-2 | . | TRBV29-1 | . | CSVDERGTNYGYTF | TGCAGCGTTGACGAGCGCGGGACTAACTATGGCTACACCTTC
TRBJ1-2 | . | TRBV29-1 | many | CSVREAGLEYYGYTF | TGCAGCGTTCGAGAAGCGGGTCTGGAGTATTATGGCTACACCTTC
TRBJ2-5 | . | TRBV7-9 | many | CASSLGEYQLQETQYF | TGTGCCAGCAGCTTAGGGGAGTATCAGTTACAAGAGACCCAGTACTTC